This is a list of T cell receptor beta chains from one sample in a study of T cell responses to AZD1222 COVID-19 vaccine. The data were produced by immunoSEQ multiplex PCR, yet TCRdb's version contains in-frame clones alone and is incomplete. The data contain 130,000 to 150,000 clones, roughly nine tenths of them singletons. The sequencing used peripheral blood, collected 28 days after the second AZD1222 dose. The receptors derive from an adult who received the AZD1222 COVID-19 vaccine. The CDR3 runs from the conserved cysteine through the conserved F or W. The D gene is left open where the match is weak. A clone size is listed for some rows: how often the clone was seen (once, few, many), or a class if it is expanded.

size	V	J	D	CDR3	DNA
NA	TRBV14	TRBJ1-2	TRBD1	CASSQLDRGRKGYTF	TGTGCCAGCAGCCAACTTGACAGGGGGCGCAAAGGCTACACCTTC
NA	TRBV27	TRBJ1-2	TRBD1	CASSNRGRANYGYTF	TGTGCCAGCAGCAATAGGGGGCGAGCTAACTATGGCTACACCTTC
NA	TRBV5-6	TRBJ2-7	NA	CASSLFMGAHEQYF	TGTGCCAGCAGCCTTTTTATGGGGGCCCACGAGCAGTACTTC
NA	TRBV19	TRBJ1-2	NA	CASNPQGKYGYTF	TGTGCCAGTAACCCACAGGGAAAGTATGGCTACACCTTC
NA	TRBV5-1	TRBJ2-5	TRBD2	CASSSGLAGGKETQYF	TGCGCCAGCAGCTCCGGACTAGCGGGAGGGAAAGAGACCCAGTACTTC
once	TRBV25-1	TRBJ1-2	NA	CASSQGYGYTF	TGTGCCAGCAGCCAGGGGTATGGCTACACCTTC
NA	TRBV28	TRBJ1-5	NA	CASSLRGGFDQPQHF	TGTGCCAGCAGTTTGAGAGGGGGATTCGATCAGCCCCAGCATTTT
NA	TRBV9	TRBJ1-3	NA	CASSATPGSTGNTIYF	TGTGCCAGCAGCGCTACCCCAGGGTCAACTGGAAACACCATATATTTT
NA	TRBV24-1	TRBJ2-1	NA	CATSDLPSGAPQQFF	TGTGCCACCAGTGATTTGCCGTCAGGGGCCCCTCAGCAGTTCTTC
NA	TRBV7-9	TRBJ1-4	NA	CASSLSRAGNEKLFF	TGTGCCAGCAGCTTAAGCAGGGCTGGTAATGAAAAACTGTTTTTT
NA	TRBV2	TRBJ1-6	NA	CASSVGTANNSPLHF	TGTGCCAGCAGTGTCGGGACTGCGAATAATTCACCCCTCCACTTT
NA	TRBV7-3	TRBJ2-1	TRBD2	CASSLSGKGLNEQFF	TGTGCCAGCAGCCTCAGCGGGAAGGGCCTCAATGAGCAGTTCTTC
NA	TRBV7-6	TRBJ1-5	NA	CASSLSGRGTNQPQHF	TGTGCCAGCAGCTTAAGCGGGAGGGGGACTAATCAGCCCCAGCATTTT
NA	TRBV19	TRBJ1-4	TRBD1	CASSIQGATNEKLFF	TGTGCCAGTAGTATCCAGGGGGCCACTAATGAAAAACTGTTTTTT
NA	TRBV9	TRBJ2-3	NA	CASSPSRVSTDTQYF	TGTGCCAGCAGCCCCAGCCGGGTTAGCACAGATACGCAGTATTTT
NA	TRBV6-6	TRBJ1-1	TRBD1	CASSPDRGRTEAFF	TGTGCCAGCAGTCCTGACAGGGGGAGGACTGAAGCTTTCTTT
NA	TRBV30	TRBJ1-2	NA	CAWSAPSIRPGGYTF	TGTGCCTGGAGTGCCCCTTCCATCAGACCTGGTGGCTACACCTTC
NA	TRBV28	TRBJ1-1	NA	CASSLSSRGARLVAFF	TGTGCCAGCAGTTTATCCTCGCGGGGGGCGAGGTTAGTGGCTTTCTTT
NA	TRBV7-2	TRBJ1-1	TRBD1	CASSLVGGLNTEAFF	TGTGCCAGCAGCTTAGTAGGGGGCCTGAACACTGAAGCTTTCTTT
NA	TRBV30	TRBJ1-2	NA	CAWSVRSRSGGYTF	TGTGCCTGGAGTGTACGAAGCCGATCAGGAGGCTACACCTTC
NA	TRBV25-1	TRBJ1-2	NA	CASSDRQGRLGYTF	TGTGCCAGCAGTGATCGTCAGGGAAGGCTCGGCTACACCTTC
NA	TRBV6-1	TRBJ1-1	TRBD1	CASSDTLGGPVNTEAFF	TGTGCCAGCAGTGACACATTAGGGGGCCCGGTGAACACTGAAGCTTTCTTT
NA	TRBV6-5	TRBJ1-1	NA	CASSWNTEAFF	TGTGCCAGCAGTTGGAACACTGAAGCTTTCTTT
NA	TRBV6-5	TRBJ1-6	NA	CASSAPGVFGSPLHF	TGTGCCAGCAGCGCCCCGGGGGTCTTCGGTTCACCCCTCCACTTT
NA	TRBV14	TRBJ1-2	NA	CASSQDVGGYGYTF	TGTGCCAGCAGCCAAGATGTAGGGGGCTATGGCTACACCTTC
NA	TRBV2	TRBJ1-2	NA	CASSEEGRNYGYTF	TGTGCCAGCAGTGAAGAAGGGAGGAACTATGGCTACACCTTC
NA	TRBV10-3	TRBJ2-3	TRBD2	CAIRREGLAGDKASTDTQYF	TGTGCCATCAGGAGGGAAGGGCTAGCGGGGGATAAAGCTAGCACAGATACGCAGTATTTT
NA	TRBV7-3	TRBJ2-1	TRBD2	CASSPGLAGGRNEQFF	TGTGCCAGCAGCCCTGGACTAGCGGGAGGTCGCAATGAGCAGTTCTTC
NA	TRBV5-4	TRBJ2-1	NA	CASSLSDAGFNEQFF	TGTGCCAGCAGCTTGTCGGACGCAGGGTTCAATGAGCAGTTCTTC
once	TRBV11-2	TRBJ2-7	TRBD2	CASSLDGLAGAEQYF	TGTGCCAGCAGCTTAGACGGACTAGCGGGAGCCGAGCAGTACTTC
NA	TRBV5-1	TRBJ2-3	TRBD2	CASSLVIAGATDTQYF	TGCGCCAGCAGCTTGGTTATAGCGGGAGCCACAGATACGCAGTATTTT
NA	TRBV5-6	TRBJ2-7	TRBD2	CASSPGLAGGPGRYEQYF	TGTGCCAGCAGCCCGGGACTAGCGGGAGGGCCGGGTAGATACGAGCAGTACTTC